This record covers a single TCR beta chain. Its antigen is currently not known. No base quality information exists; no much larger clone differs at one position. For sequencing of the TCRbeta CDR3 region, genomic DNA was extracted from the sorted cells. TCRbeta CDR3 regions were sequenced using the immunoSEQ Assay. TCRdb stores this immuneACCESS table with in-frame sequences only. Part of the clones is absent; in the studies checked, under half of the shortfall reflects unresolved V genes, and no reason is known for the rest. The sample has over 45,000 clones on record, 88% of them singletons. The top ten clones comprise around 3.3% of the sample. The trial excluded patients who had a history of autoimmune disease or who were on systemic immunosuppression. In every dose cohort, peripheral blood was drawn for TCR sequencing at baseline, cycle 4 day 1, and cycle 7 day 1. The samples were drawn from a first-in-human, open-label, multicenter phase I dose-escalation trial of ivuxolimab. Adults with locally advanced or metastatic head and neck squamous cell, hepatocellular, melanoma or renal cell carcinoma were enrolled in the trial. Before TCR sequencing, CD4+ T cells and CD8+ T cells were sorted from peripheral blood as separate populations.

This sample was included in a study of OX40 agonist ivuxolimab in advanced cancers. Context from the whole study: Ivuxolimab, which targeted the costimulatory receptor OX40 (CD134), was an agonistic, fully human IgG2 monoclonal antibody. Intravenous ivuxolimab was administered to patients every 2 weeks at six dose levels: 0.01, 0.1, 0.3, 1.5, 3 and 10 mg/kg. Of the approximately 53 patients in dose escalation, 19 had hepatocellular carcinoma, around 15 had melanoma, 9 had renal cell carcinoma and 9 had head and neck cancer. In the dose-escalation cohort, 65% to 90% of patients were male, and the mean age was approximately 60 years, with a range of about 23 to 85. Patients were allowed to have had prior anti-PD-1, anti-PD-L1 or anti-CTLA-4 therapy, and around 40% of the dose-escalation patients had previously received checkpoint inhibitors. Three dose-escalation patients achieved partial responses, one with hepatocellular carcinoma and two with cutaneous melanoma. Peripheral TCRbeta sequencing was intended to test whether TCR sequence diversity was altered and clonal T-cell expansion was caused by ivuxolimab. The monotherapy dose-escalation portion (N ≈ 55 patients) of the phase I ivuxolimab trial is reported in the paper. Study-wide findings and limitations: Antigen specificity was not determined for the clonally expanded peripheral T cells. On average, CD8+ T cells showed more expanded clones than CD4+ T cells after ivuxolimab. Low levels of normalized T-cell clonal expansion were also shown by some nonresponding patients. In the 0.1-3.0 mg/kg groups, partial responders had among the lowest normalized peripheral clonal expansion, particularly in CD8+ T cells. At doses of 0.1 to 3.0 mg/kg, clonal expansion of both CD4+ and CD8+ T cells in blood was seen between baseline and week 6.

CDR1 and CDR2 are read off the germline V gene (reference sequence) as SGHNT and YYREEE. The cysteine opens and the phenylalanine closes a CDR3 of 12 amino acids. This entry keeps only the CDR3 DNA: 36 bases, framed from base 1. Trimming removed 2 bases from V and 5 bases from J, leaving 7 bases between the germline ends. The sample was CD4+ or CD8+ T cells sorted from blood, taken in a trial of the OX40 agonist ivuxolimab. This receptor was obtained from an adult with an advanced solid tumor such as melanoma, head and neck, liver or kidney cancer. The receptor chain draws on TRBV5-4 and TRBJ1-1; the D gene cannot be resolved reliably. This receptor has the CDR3 CASSFGRTEAFF. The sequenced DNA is TGTGCCAGCAGCTTTGGCAGGACTGAAGCTTTCTTT.